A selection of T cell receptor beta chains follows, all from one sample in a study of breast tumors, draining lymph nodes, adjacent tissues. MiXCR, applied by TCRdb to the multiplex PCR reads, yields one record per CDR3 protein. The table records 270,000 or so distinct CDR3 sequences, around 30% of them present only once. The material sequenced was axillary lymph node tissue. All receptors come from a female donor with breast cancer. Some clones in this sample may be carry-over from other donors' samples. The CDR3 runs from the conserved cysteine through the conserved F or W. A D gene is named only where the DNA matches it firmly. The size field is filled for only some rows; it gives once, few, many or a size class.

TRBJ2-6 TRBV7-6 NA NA CASSLGGADVLTF TGTGCCAGCAGCTTAGGGGGGGCTGACGTCCTGACTTTC
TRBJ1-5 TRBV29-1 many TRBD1 CSVGTGNQPQHF TGCAGCGTAGGGACAGGCAATCAGCCCCAGCATTTT
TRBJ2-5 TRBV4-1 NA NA CASRPSGVAGETQYF TGCGCCAGCAGACCAAGTGGGGTGGCTGGGGAGACCCAGTACTTC
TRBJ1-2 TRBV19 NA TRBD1 CASMRRQGANYGYTF TGTGCCAGTATGCGACGACAGGGAGCCAACTATGGCTACACCTTC
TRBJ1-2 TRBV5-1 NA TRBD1 CASSLEDRGYGYTF TGCGCCAGCAGCCTTGAGGACAGGGGCTATGGCTACACCTTC
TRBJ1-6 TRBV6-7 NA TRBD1 CASSPTHVTGGVNSPLHF TGTGCCAGCTCACCGACACACGTAACAGGGGGTGTTAATTCACCCCTCCACTTT
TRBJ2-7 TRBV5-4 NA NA CASSQGHPGVEQYF TGTGCCAGCAGCCAAGGTCACCCGGGGGTCGAGCAGTACTTC
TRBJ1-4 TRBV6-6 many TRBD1 CASSTGQGPRELFF TGTGCCAGCAGTACTGGACAGGGCCCCAGGGAACTGTTTTTT
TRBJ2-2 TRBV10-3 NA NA CAIGEFPGGVTNTGELFF TGTGCCATCGGTGAGTTCCCTGGCGGCGTAACGAACACCGGGGAGCTGTTTTTT
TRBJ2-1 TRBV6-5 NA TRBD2 CASSPYEGPAGVNEQFF TGTGCCAGCAGTCCATACGAGGGACCAGCGGGAGTAAATGAGCAGTTCTTC
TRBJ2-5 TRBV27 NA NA CASSFRVQETQYF TGTGCCAGCTCATTTAGGGTCCAAGAGACCCAGTACTTC
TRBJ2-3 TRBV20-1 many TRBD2 CSARTPWGEGLLSTDTQYF TGCAGTGCTAGGACCCCCTGGGGGGAGGGACTACTAAGCACAGATACGCAGTATTTT
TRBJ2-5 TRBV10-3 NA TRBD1 CAISALGTEETQYF TGTGCCATCAGCGCCCTTGGGACAGAGGAGACCCAGTACTTC
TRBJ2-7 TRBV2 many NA CASSEGTYEQYF TGTGCCAGCAGTGAGGGGACTTACGAGCAGTACTTC
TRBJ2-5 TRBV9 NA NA CASSGGGRDQETQYF TGTGCCAGCAGCGGCGGGGGCCGTGACCAAGAGACCCAGTACTTC
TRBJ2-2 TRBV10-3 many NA CAISESKTPKGTGELFF TGTGCCATCAGTGAGTCGAAGACCCCTAAGGGAACCGGGGAGCTGTTTTTT
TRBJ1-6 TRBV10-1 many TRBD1 CATPRGDRVYNSPLHF TGCGCCACTCCCAGGGGGGACAGGGTCTATAATTCACCCCTCCACTTT
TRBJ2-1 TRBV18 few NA CASSSARDEQFF TGTGCCAGCTCTTCGGCGAGGGATGAGCAGTTCTTC
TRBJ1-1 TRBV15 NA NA CATRAGMNTEAFF TGTGCCACCAGAGCAGGGATGAACACTGAAGCTTTCTTT
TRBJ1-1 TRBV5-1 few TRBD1 CASSTGQLNTEAFF TGCGCCAGCAGCACGGGACAGCTGAACACTGAAGCTTTCTTT
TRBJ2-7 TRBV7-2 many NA CASSLERVGEQYF TGTGCCAGCAGCTTAGAGAGGGTTGGCGAGCAGTACTTC
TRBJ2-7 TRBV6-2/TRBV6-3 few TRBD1 CASSGEHRGEQYF TGTGCCAGCAGTGGGGAACACAGGGGCGAGCAGTACTTC
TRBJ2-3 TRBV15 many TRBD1 CATSREGQGADTQYF TGTGCCACCAGCAGAGAGGGACAGGGGGCAGATACGCAGTATTTT
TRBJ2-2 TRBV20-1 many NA CSARTTGATGELFF TGCAGTGCGCGAACGACGGGGGCCACCGGGGAGCTGTTTTTT
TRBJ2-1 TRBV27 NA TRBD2 CASGIAGTYNEQFF TGTGCCAGCGGAATAGCGGGCACCTACAATGAGCAGTTCTTC
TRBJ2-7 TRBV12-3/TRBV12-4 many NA CASSPGSRWQYF TGTGCCAGCAGCCCCGGGTCTCGATGGCAGTACTTC
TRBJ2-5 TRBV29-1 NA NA CSVDADSGGQGRGETQYF TGCAGCGTTGACGCTGACAGCGGAGGGCAGGGGAGAGGAGAGACCCAGTACTTC
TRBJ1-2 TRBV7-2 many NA CASSYNGGILYGYTF TGTGCCAGCAGCTACAACGGGGGGATCCTTTATGGCTACACCTTC
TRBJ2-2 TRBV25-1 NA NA CASSDGAGELFF TGTGCCAGCTCGGACGGGGCCGGGGAGCTGTTTTTT
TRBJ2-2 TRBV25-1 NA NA CASNRWTLHRGAVF TGTGCCAGCAATCGGTGGACCCTCCACCGGGGAGCTGTTTTC
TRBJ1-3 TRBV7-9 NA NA CASSGDIIYF TGTGCCAGCTCCGGGGACATCATATATTTT
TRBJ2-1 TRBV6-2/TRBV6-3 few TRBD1 CASSPGTVSHEQFF TGTGCCAGCAGTCCTGGGACAGTAAGCCATGAGCAGTTCTTC
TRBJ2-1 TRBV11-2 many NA CASSLSGVNEQFF TGTGCCAGCAGCTTATCCGGGGTCAATGAGCAGTTCTTC
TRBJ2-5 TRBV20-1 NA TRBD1 CSARRDTGGLQETQYF TGCAGTGCTAGGAGAGATACAGGGGGTCTCCAAGAGACCCAGTACTTC
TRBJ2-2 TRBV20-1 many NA CSARRSGQTNTGELFF TGCAGTGCTAGAAGGTCAGGGCAGACTAACACCGGGGAGCTGTTTTTT
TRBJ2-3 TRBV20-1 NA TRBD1 CSAPRTGGTGVDTQYF TGCAGTGCCCCTCGGACAGGGGGCACCGGGGTAGATACGCAGTATTTT
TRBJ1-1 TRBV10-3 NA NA CAIGGATNTEAFF TGTGCCATCGGCGGCGCGACAAACACTGAAGCTTTCTTT
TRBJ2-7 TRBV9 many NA CASSVSSQGEQYF TGTGCCAGCAGCGTCAGTTCTCAAGGAGAGCAGTACTTC
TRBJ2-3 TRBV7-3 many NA CASSRTGRAVDTQYF TGTGCCAGCAGCCGAACTGGGCGAGCGGTAGATACGCAGTATTTT
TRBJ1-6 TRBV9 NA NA CASSESPYNSPLHF TGTGCCAGCAGCGAGAGCCCCTATAATTCACCCCTCCACTTT
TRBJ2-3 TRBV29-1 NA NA CSVEDLILECTDTQYF TGCAGCGTTGAAGATCTGATTCTCGAGTGCACAGATACGCAGTATTTT
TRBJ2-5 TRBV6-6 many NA CASSYGAGGETQYF TGTGCCAGCAGTTACGGAGCAGGGGGGGAGACCCAGTACTTC
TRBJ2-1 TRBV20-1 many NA CSARDPWGPYNEQFF TGCAGTGCTAGAGATCCGTGGGGTCCCTACAATGAGCAGTTCTTC
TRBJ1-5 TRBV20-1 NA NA CSASPQPQHF TGCAGTGCCAGCCCTCAGCCCCAGCATTTT
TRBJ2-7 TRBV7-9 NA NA CASSLALTYEQCF TGTGCCAGCAGCTTAGCCCTGACCTACGAGCAGTGCTTC
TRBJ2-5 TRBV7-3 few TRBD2 CASSFLAGGETQYF TGTGCCAGCAGCTTTCTAGCGGGAGGGGAGACCCAGTACTTC
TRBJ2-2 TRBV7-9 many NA CASSLNIEGELFF TGTGCCAGCAGCTTAAATATTGAGGGGGAGCTGTTTTTT
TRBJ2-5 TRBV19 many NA CASSIGGSETQYF TGTGCCAGTAGTATTGGGGGGTCGGAGACCCAGTACTTC
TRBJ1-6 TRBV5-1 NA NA CASSGSGSSPLHF TGCGCCAGCAGCGGAAGCGGGAGTTCACCCCTCCACTTT
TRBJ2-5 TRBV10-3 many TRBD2 CAISDRTSGRGEETQYF TGTGCCATCAGTGACCGAACTAGCGGGAGGGGAGAAGAGACCCAGTACTTC
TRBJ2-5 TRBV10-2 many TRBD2 CASSEGTSGKRTQYF TGCGCCAGCAGTGAAGGGACTAGCGGAAAGAGGACCCAGTACTTC
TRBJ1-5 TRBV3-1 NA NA CASSQDSQDRPQHF TGTGCCAGCAGCCAAGATTCCCAGGATCGGCCCCAGCATTTT
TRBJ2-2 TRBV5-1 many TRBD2 CASSRASGRDSGTGELFF TGCGCCAGCAGTCGCGCTAGCGGGAGGGACTCGGGCACCGGGGAGCTGTTTTTT
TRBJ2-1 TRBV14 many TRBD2 CASSQDFGLASNEQFF TGTGCCAGCAGCCAAGATTTCGGACTAGCTTCCAATGAGCAGTTCTTC